This is a list of T cell receptor beta chains from one sample in a study of brain T cells in children with intractable seizures. The data were produced by immunoSEQ multiplex PCR, yet TCRdb's version contains in-frame clones alone and is incomplete. The sample records around 80,000 clones, about 90% being singletons. This specimen consisted of peripheral blood, obtained at surgery. The receptors derive from a girl aged 2-10 years with Rasmussen encephalitis and intractable seizures. Each CDR3 is given with its conserved first and last residue. Fields, in order: clone size, V gene, D gene, J gene, CDR3 protein, CDR3 DNA. The D gene is left open where the match is weak. Clone size is shown for a subset of rows, as once, few, many or a class of expanded clone.

>-|TRBV6-1|-|TRBJ2-2
CASSETGGLTGELFF
TGTGCCAGCAGTGAAACCGGGGGCCTCACCGGGGAGCTGTTTTTT
>-|TRBV27|-|TRBJ1-2
CASSLQAQVPPANYGYTF
TGTGCCAGCAGTTTACAGGCGCAGGTCCCTCCTGCTAACTATGGCTACACCTTC
>-|TRBV28|-|TRBJ1-1
CASSPRTEAFF
TGTGCCAGCAGTCCTCGGACCGAGGCTTTCTTT
>-|TRBV5-5|TRBD1|TRBJ2-1
CASSLTGDEQFF
TGTGCCAGCAGCTTGACAGGGGATGAGCAGTTCTTC
>-|TRBV7-7|-|TRBJ2-1
CASSFSGVDEQFF
TGTGCCAGCAGCTTTTCGGGGGTCGATGAGCAGTTCTTC
>-|TRBV11-2|-|TRBJ1-2
CASSLHRGYGYTF
TGTGCCAGCAGCTTACATCGAGGCTATGGCTACACCTTC
>-|TRBV15|-|TRBJ2-2
CATSRVGGGGNTGELFF
TGTGCCACCAGCAGAGTAGGAGGAGGGGGTAACACCGGGGAGCTGTTTTTT
>-|TRBV27|-|TRBJ2-7
CASSFGLGRGYEQYF
TGTGCCAGCAGTTTCGGGCTGGGCAGGGGATACGAGCAGTACTTC
>-|TRBV18|TRBD2|TRBJ2-5
CASSPPAGLQETQYF
TGTGCCAGCTCACCACCAGCGGGATTACAAGAGACCCAGTACTTC
>-|TRBV27|TRBD1|TRBJ2-7
CASSEAGQGSYEQYF
TGTGCCAGCAGTGAAGCCGGACAGGGGTCCTACGAGCAGTACTTC
>once|TRBV29-1|-|TRBJ1-1
CSVATPKDTEAFF
TGCAGCGTTGCAACCCCTAAGGACACTGAAGCTTTCTTT
>-|TRBV2|-|TRBJ1-3
CARTPRPGGNTIYF
TGTGCCCGCACCCCGCGGCCCGGGGGAAACACCATATATTTT
>-|TRBV5-5|-|TRBJ2-7
CASTAASGAPYEQYF
TGTGCCAGCACCGCGGCCAGCGGAGCGCCCTACGAGCAGTACTTC
>-|TRBV5-6|-|TRBJ2-1
CASSLNYEQFF
TGTGCCAGCAGCCTGAACTACGAGCAGTTCTTC
>-|TRBV19|-|TRBJ1-3
CASSILEVAGNTIYF
TGTGCCAGTAGTATTCTAGAAGTGGCCGGAAACACCATATATTTT
>-|TRBV10-1|-|TRBJ2-3
CASSEGTDTQYF
TGCGCCAGCAGTGAGGGAACAGATACGCAGTATTTT
>-|TRBV6-5|TRBD1|TRBJ2-2
CASRQGGWNTGELFF
TGTGCCAGCAGACAGGGGGGCTGGAACACCGGGGAGCTGTTTTTT
>-|TRBV12-3/TRBV12-4|-|TRBJ1-1
CASRGPSSTEAFF
TGTGCCAGCAGGGGGCCCTCCAGCACTGAAGCTTTCTTT
>-|TRBV18|-|TRBJ2-3
CASSPSGKGHGDTQYF
TGTGCCAGCTCACCATCGGGGAAGGGGCATGGAGATACGCAGTATTTT
>-|TRBV12-3/TRBV12-4|-|TRBJ1-2
CASSTTGRYGYTF
TGTGCCAGCAGTACCACGGGACGCTATGGCTACACCTTC
>-|TRBV6-5|TRBD1|TRBJ1-5
CASRTRGLQPQHF
TGTGCCAGCAGGACCAGGGGGCTACAGCCCCAGCATTTT
>-|TRBV19|-|TRBJ1-5
CASSSARGGQPQHF
TGTGCCAGTTCCTCCGCGCGGGGCGGTCAGCCCCAGCATTTT
>large|TRBV6-5|-|TRBJ1-1
CASSQYTEAFF
TGTGCCAGCAGCCAATACACTGAAGCTTTCTTT
>-|TRBV7-7|-|TRBJ2-3
CASSLSPGTDTQYF
TGTGCCAGCAGCTTAAGTCCCGGCACAGATACGCAGTATTTT
>-|TRBV11-2|TRBD1|TRBJ1-2
CASSPDRAGGYTF
TGTGCCAGCAGCCCTGACAGGGCAGGTGGCTACACCTTC
>-|TRBV7-3|TRBD2|TRBJ2-1
CASSVFSGVSYNEQFF
TGTGCCAGCAGCGTATTTAGCGGGGTCTCCTACAATGAGCAGTTCTTC
>-|TRBV18|-|TRBJ2-4
CASSPYGGACEYF
TGTGCCAGCTCACCATACGGTGGAGCATGTGAGTACTTC
>-|TRBV12-5|TRBD1|TRBJ1-1
CASGLPRGFRGGNTEAFF
TGTGCTAGTGGTTTGCCCAGGGGGTTCAGGGGAGGTAACACTGAAGCTTTCTTT
>-|TRBV3-1/TRBV3-2|TRBD1|TRBJ1-3
CASSDGTAFLSGNTIYF
TGTGCCAGCAGCGACGGGACAGCGTTCCTCTCTGGAAACACCATATATTTT
>-|TRBV4-1|-|TRBJ2-6
CASSQVGQLNSGANVLTF
TGCGCCAGCAGCCAAGTTGGCCAGTTAAACTCTGGGGCCAACGTCCTGACTTTC
>-|TRBV4-1|-|TRBJ2-2
CASSQEGTGSGTGELFF
TGCGCCAGCAGCCAAGAAGGAACGGGATCAGGCACCGGGGAGCTGTTTTTT
>-|TRBV10-1|-|TRBJ2-3
CASSEFGRLTQYF
TGCGCCAGCAGTGAGTTTGGACGCCTTACGCAGTATTTT
>-|TRBV27|-|TRBJ1-6
CASRTEGPGDSPLHF
TGTGCCAGCCGAACGGAGGGTCCAGGAGATTCACCCCTCCACTTT
>-|TRBV6-1|TRBD1|TRBJ2-7
CASSEAWTGSDEQYF
TGTGCCAGCAGTGAAGCCTGGACAGGGAGCGACGAGCAGTACTTC
>-|TRBV21-1|-|TRBJ1-1
CASSKGKANTEAFF
TGTGCCAGCAGCAAAGGCAAAGCGAACACTGAAGCTTTCTTT
>-|TRBV5-6|TRBD2|TRBJ2-4
CASSLSGSGKNIQYF
TGTGCCAGCAGCCTTAGCGGGAGTGGCAAAAACATTCAGTACTTC
>once|TRBV24-1|-|TRBJ1-5
CATSDSGTTLQHF
TGTGCCACCAGTGATTCCGGGACAACTCTCCAGCATTTT
>-|TRBV6-5|TRBD2|TRBJ2-2
CASSSGGGSGELFF
TGTGCCAGCAGTTCCGGGGGGGGTAGCGGGGAGCTGTTTTTT
>-|TRBV27|TRBD1|TRBJ1-2
CASKGTGVGYTF
TGTGCCAGCAAAGGCACAGGGGTGGGCTACACCTTC
>-|TRBV18|-|TRBJ1-2
CASSQVSGRDGYTF
TGTGCCAGCTCACAAGTTTCGGGTCGTGATGGCTACACCTTC
>once|TRBV29-1|-|TRBJ2-3
CSVVWQGTDTQYF
TGCAGCGTTGTCTGGCAGGGCACAGATACGCAGTATTTT
>once|TRBV30|-|TRBJ1-5
CASQESNQPQHF
TGTGCCTCCCAGGAATCCAATCAGCCCCAGCATTTT
>once|TRBV19|TRBD2|TRBJ2-1
CASSIVGRSRLLAGNLTSYNEQFF
TGTGCCAGTAGTATAGTAGGCAGATCCCGTTTGCTAGCGGGAAACTTAACTTCCTACAATGAGCAGTTCTTC
>-|TRBV5-6|-|TRBJ2-1
CASSLWRYYYNEQFF
TGTGCCAGCAGCTTGTGGCGGTATTACTACAATGAGCAGTTCTTC
>-|TRBV29-1|TRBD2|TRBJ2-1
CSVSGSYNEQFF
TGCAGCGTTAGCGGGAGCTACAATGAGCAGTTCTTC